What follows are 9 T cell receptor beta chains derived from one specimen sequenced in a study of vaccination and CD4 T cells after COVID-19 (dated 2022 in TCRdb). Library generation was performed with PCR. The sequencing machine was an Illumina iSeq 100. At the Johns Hopkins FTIC core, DNA from the cultured CD4+ T cells underwent TCR sequencing with the Oncomine TCR Beta short-read assay. TCRdb cleaned the public reads at Q25 with fastp, built clones with MiXCR and kept in-frame beta chains. Identical CDR3 proteins give one entry, which carries the most common genes and DNA. The sample table shows thousands of distinct CDR3 sequences, and 22% are seen once. The ten largest account for roughly 27% of the sample. The sample's treatment or condition label, decoded: roughly ten-day PBMC culture with coronavirus spike peptide pools or control peptides (ViraFEST assay). These receptors' antigens are unknown.

The material sequenced was CD4+ T cells from blood, cultured in vitro, taken after SARS-CoV-2 vaccination. The receptors come from a human donor who had recovered from COVID-19.

This clonotype is labeled as medium-sized. The J gene is TRBJ2-3, the V gene TRBV20-1, with D perhaps TRBD2 (5 bases). Trimming pared 6 bases from V and 3 bases from J, leaving 13 bases between. The germline gives CDR1 DFQATT, CDR2 SNEGSKA (reference sequence). The CDR3 runs 13 residues. CDR3 in amino acids: CSAVEGQTDTQYF. In DNA form, the CDR3 reads TGCAGTGCGGTCGAGGGTCAGACAGATACGCAGTATTTT.

By share of the sample, this clonotype is medium-sized. V is TRBV7-2 and J is TRBJ1-6; D is perhaps TRBD1 (6 bases). CDR1 and CDR2 from the germline V gene are SGHTA and FQGNSA. This CDR3 comprises 16 residues. Trimming pared 3 bases from V and 6 bases from J, leaving 15 bases between. In nucleotides, the CDR3 is TGTGCCAGCAGCTTGGACAGCCAGGCGCCTAATTCACCCCTCCACTTT. Its protein is CASSLDSQAPNSPLHF.

This clonotype was counted only a few times. The chain joins TRBV5-1 to TRBJ2-5, with 7 bases that match TRBD1. The CDR3 is 13 residues long. The V and J ends lost 6 bases and 1 base, in that order; junction bases with no gene match: 3. Germline V CDR1 and CDR2: SGHRS, YFSETQ. The CDR3 DNA sequence: TGCGCCAGCAAGGGACAGAGCCAAGAGACCCAGTACTTC. Translating it yields CASKGQSQETQYF.

In this sample, this clonotype turned up a few times. In DNA form, the CDR3 reads TGTGCCAGCAGCAAAGCAAGATGCTTT. Protein sequence: CASSKARCF. This sequence joins TRBV21-1 and TRBJ1-1. TRBV21-1 is annotated as a pseudogene. This CDR3 has 9 residues.

This chain connects TRBV5-4 to TRBJ1-3; TRBD1 might be the D (5 bases). Germline CDR1 is SGHNT and CDR2 is YYREEE (reference sequence). The CDR3 has 16 amino acids. V lost 4 bases to trimming and J lost 0 bases, with 14 bases between them. The CDR3 DNA is TGTGCCAGCAGCGGATCGGGACGGAACTCTGGAAACACCATATATTTT. Amino acid sequence: CASSGSGRNSGNTIYF.

The chain combines TRBV27 with TRBJ1-1; no firm D call. The CDR3 sequence is 14 residues long. Deletions cut 4 bases from V and 0 bases from J, with 9 bases between. CDR1 MNHEY and CDR2 SMNVEV come from the germline V gene (reference sequence). The CDR3 DNA is TGTGCCAGCAGTTCGTACACCCTGAACACTGAAGCTTTCTTT. It translates to CASSSYTLNTEAFF.

The chain combines TRBV29-1 with TRBJ2-3; 11 bases match TRBD2. The germline V gene has CDR1 SQVTM and CDR2 ANQGSEA. J gave up 2 bases and V 4 bases, and 8 bases lay outside the gene matches. The CDR3 runs 16 residues. The CDR3 is CSVVGRLAGHTDTQYF. CDR3 nucleotide sequence: TGCAGCGTTGTTGGTAGACTAGCGGGACACACAGATACGCAGTATTTT.

This clonotype was seen a few times. The gene calls are TRBV7-2 and TRBJ1-1; the match to TRBD1 covers 8 bases. Trimming cost V 1 base and J 5 bases; bases outside gene matches: 6. The CDR3 has 15 amino acids. Germline V gene sequence: CDR1 SGHTA, CDR2 FQGNSA. The CDR3 reads CASSLEARQGTEAFF. The CDR3 nucleotides read TGTGCCAGCAGCTTAGAGGCGAGACAGGGGACTGAAGCTTTCTTT.

This clonotype occurred a few times. J is TRBJ2-2 and V is TRBV7-6; D not resolved. The V end was cut by 4 bases, the J end by 2 bases, with 8 bases between. The CDR3 covers 14 residues. CDR1 and CDR2 (germline): SGHVS, FNYEAQ. The CDR3 region is CASSWDRNTGELFF. CDR3 in DNA: TGTGCCAGCAGCTGGGATCGCAACACCGGGGAGCTGTTTTTT.